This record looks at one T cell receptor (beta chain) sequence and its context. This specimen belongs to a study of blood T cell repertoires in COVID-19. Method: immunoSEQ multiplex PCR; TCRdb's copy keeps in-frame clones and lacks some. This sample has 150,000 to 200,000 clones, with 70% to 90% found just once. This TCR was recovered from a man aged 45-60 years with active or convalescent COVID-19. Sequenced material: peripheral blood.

The CDR3 loop reads CASSLVPTSNTEAFF. The CDR3 DNA sequence: TGTGCCAGCAGCTTAGTGCCGACATCGAACACTGAAGCTTTCTTT. J is TRBJ1-1 and V is TRBV11-2, with D uncertain. CDR3 size: 15 residues. V gave up 1 base and J gave up 1 base, with 10 bases separating them. Germline V gene sequence: CDR1 SGHAT, CDR2 FQNNGV.